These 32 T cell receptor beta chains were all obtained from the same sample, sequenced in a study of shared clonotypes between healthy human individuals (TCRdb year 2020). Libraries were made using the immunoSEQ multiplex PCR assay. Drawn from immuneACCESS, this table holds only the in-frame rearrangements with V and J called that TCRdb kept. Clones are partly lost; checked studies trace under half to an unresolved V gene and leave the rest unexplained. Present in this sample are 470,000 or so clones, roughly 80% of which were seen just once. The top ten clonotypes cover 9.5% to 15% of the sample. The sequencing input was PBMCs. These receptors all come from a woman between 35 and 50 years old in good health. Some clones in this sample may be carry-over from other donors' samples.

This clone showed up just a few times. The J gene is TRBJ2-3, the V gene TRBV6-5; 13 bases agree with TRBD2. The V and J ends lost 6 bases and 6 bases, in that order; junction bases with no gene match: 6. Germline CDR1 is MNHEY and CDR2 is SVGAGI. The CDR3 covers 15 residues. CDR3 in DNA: TGTGCCAGCAGCCTCGGACTAGCGGGAGTCGATACGCAGTATTTT. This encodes CASSLGLAGVDTQYF.

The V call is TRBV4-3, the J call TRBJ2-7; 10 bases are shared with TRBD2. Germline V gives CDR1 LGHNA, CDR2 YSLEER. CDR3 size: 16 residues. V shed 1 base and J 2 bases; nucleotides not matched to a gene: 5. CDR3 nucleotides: TGCGCCAGCAGCCAAGCCAGCGGGAGGGCCGCCTACGAGCAGTACTTC. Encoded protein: CASSQASGRAAYEQYF.

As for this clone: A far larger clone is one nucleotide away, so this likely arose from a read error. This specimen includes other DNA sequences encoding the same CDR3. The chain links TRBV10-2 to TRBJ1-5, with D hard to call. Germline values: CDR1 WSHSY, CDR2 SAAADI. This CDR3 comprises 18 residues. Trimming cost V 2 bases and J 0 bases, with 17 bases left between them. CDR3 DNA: TGCGCCAGCAGTGAGACGGGGTTCGAATTATTTAGCAATCAGCCCCAGCATTTT. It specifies CASSETGFELFSNQPQHF.

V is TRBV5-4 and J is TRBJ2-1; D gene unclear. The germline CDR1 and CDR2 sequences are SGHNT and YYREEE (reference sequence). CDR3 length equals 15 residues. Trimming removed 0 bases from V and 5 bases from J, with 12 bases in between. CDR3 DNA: TGTGCCAGCAGCTTGGGCCCCTCGCTAGACAATGAGCAGTTCTTC. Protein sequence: CASSLGPSLDNEQFF.

The CDR3 DNA follows: TGTGCCAGCAGCAAGAACCGACCCGGGACAGGGGTAGGGGAGACCCAGTACTTC. It yields the protein CASSKNRPGTGVGETQYF. V usage is TRBV11-2 and J usage is TRBJ2-5, with 10 nucleotides matching TRBD1. Germline V gene data show CDR1 as SGHAT and CDR2 as FQNNGV. CDR3 length equals 18 residues. The V segment lost 5 bases and the J segment 5 bases; nucleotides outside the gene matches: 17.

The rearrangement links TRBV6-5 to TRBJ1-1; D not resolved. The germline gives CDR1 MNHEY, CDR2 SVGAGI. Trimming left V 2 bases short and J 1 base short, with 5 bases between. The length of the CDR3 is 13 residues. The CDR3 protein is CASSYGQNTEAFF. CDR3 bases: TGTGCCAGCAGTTACGGGCAGAACACTGAAGCTTTCTTT.

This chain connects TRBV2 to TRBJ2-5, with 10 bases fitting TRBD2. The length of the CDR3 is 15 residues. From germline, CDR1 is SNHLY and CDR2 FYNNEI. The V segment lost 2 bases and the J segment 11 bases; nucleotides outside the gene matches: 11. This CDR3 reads CASSEILAGVGEQYF. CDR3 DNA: TGTGCCAGCAGTGAAATTCTAGCGGGAGTTGGTGAGCAGTACTTC.

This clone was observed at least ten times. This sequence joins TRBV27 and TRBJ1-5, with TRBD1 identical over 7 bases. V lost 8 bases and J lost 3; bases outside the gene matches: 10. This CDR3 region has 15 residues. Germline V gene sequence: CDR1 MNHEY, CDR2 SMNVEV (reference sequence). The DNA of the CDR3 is TGTGCCAGCGCTTTCACAGGGGCGTTCAATCAGCCCCAGCATTTT. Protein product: CASAFTGAFNQPQHF.

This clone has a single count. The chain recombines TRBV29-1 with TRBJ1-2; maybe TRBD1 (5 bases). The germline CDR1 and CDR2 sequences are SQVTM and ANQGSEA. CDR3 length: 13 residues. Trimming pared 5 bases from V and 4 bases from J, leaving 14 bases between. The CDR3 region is CSVSGTDTYGYTF. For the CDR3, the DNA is TGCAGCGTTTCCGGGACCGACACCTATGGCTACACCTTC. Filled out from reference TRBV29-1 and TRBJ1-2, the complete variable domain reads SAVISQKPSRDICQRGTSLTIQCQVDSQVTMMFWYRQQPGQSLTLIATANQGSEATYESGFVIDKFPISRPNLTFSTLTVSNMSPEDSSIYLCSVSGTDTYGYTFGSGTRLTVV.

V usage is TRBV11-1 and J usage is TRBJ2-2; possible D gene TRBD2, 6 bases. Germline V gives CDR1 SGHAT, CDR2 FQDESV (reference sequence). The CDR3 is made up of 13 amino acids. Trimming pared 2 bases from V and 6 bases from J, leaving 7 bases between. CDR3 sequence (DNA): TGTGCCAGCAGCTTAACGGGAGCCGGGGAGCTGTTTTTT. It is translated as CASSLTGAGELFF.

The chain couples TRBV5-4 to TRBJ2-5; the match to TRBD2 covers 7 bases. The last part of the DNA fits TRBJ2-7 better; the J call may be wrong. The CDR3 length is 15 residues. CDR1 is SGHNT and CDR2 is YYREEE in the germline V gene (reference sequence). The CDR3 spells CASSLPGGRGNEQYF. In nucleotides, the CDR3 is TGTGCCAGCAGCTTGCCGGGCGGGAGAGGTAACGAGCAGTACTTC.

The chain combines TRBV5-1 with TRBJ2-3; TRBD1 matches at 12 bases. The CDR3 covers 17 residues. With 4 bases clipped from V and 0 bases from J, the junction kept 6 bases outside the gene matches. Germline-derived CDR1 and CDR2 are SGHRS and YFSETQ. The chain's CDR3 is CASSRGQGASSTDTQYF. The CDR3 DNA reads TGCGCCAGCAGCCGGGGACAGGGGGCGTCAAGCACAGATACGCAGTATTTT.

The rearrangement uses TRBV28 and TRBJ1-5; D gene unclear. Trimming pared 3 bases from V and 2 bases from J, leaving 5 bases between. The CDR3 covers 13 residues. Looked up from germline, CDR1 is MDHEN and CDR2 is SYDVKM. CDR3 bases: TGTGCCAGCAGTTTCTACCGCAATCAGCCCCAGCATTTT. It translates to CASSFYRNQPQHF.

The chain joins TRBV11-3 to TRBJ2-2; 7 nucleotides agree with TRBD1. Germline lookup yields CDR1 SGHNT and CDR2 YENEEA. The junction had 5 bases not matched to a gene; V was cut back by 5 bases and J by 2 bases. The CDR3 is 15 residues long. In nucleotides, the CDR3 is TGTGCCAGCAGCCCCGGGACAGCTAACACCGGGGAGCTGTTTTTT. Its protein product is CASSPGTANTGELFF.

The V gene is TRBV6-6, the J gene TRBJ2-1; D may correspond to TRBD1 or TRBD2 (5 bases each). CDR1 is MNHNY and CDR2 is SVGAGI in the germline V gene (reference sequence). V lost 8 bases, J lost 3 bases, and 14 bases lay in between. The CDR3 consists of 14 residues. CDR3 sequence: CASLGVLGYNEQFF. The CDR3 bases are TGTGCCAGCCTGGGGGTGTTAGGCTACAATGAGCAGTTCTTC.

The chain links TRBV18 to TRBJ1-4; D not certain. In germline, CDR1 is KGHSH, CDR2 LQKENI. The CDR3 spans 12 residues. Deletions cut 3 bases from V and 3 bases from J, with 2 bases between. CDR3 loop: CASSPANEKLFF. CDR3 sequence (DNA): TGTGCCAGCTCACCCGCTAATGAAAAACTGTTTTTT.

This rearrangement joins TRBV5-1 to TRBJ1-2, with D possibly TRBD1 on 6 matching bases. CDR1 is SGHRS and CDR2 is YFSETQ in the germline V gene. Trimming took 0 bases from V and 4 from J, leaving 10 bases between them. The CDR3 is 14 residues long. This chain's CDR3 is CASSLAGQTYGYTF. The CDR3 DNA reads TGCGCCAGCAGCTTGGCCGGACAGACCTATGGCTACACCTTC.

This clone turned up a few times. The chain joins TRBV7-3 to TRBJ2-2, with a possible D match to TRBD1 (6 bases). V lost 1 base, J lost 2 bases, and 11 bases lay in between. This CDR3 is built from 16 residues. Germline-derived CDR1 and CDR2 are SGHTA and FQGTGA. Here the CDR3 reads CASSLMGAANTGELFF. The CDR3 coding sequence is TGTGCCAGCAGCTTAATGGGGGCAGCCAACACCGGGGAGCTGTTTTTT. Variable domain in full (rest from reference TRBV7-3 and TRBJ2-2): GAGVSQTPSNKVTEKGKYVELRCDPISGHTALYWYRQSLGQGPEFLIYFQGTGAADDSGLPNDRFFAVRPEGSVSTLKIQRTERGDSAVYLCASSLMGAANTGELFFGEGSRLTVL.

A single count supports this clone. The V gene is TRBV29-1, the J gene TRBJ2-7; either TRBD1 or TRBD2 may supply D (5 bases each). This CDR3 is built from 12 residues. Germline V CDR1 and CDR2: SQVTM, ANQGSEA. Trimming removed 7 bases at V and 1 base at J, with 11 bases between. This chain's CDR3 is CSARDGSYEQYF. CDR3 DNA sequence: TGCAGCGCTCGGGACGGATCCTACGAGCAGTACTTC.

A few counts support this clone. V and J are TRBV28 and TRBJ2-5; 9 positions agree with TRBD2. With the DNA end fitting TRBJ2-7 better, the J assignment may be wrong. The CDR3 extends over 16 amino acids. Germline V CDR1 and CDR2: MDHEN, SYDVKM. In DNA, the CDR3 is TGTGCCAGCAGAAATATAGCGGGAGAGCGTCACTACGAGCAGTACTTC. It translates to CASRNIAGERHYEQYF.

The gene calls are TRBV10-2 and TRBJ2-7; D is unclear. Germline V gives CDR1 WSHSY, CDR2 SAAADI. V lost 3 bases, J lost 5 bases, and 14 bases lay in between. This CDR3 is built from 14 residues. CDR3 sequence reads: CASSDSRTSDEQYF. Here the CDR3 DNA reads TGCGCCAGCAGTGATTCGCGAACCTCGGACGAGCAGTACTTC.

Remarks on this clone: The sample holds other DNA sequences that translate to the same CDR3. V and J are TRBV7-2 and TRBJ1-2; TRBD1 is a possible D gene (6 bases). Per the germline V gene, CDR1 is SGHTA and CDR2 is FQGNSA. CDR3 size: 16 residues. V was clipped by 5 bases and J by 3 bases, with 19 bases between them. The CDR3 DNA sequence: TGTGCCAGCAGCAAGGGGGGCCGGGGGGCCGACTATGGCTACACCTTC. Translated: CASSKGGRGADYGYTF.

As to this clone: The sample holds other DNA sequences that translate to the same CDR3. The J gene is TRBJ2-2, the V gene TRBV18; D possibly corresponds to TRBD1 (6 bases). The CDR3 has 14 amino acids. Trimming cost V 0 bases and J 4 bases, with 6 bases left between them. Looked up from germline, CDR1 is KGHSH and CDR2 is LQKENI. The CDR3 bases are TGTGCCAGCTCACCACCAGGGGGCACCGGGGAGCTGTTTTTT. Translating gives CASSPPGGTGELFF.

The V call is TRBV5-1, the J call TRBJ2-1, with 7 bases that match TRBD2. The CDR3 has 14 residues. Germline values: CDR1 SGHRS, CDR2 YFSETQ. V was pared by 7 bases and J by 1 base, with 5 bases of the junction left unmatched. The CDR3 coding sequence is TGCGCCAGCCGACTAGCTTTATCCTACAATGAGCAGTTCTTC. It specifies CASRLALSYNEQFF.

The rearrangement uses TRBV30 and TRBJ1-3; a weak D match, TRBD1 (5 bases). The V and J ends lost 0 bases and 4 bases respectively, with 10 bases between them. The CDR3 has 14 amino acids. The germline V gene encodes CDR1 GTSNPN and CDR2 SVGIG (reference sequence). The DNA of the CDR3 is TGTGCCTGGAGTGTAAAGGCAGGGGGAAACACCATATATTTT. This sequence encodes CAWSVKAGGNTIYF.

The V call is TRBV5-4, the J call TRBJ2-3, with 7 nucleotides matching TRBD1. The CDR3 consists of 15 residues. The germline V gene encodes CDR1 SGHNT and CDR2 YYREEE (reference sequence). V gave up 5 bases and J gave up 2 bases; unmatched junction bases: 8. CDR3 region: CASSFDREATDTQYF. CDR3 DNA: TGTGCCAGCAGTTTTGACAGGGAAGCCACAGATACGCAGTATTTT.

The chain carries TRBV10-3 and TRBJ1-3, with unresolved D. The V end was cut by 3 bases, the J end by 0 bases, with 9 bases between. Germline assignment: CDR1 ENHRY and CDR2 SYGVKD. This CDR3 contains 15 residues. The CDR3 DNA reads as TGTGCCATCAGTGATCTCGGCGCCTCTGGAAACACCATATATTTT. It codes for CAISDLGASGNTIYF.

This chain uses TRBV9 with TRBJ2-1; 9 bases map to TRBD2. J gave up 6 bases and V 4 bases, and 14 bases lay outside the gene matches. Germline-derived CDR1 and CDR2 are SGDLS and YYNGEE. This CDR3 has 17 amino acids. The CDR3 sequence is CASSSTGTSLGFNEQFF. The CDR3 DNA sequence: TGTGCCAGCAGCTCGACCGGGACTAGCTTAGGGTTCAATGAGCAGTTCTTC.

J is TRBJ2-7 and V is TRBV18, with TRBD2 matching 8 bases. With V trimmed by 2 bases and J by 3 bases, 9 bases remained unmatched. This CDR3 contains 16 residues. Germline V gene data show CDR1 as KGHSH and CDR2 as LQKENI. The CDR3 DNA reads TGTGCCAGCTCACCAGCGCCCAGCGGGAGAGGCTACGAGCAGTACTTC. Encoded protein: CASSPAPSGRGYEQYF.

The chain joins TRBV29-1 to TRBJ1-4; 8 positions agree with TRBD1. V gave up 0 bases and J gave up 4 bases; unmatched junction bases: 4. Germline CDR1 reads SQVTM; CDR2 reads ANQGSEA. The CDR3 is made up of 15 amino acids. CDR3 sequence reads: CSVEDQGAGNEKLFF. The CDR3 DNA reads TGCAGCGTTGAAGATCAGGGGGCCGGTAATGAAAAACTGTTTTTT.

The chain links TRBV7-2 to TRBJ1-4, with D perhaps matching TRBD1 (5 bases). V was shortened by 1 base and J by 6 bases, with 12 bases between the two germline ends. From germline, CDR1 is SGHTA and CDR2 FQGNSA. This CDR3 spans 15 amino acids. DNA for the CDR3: TGTGCCAGCAGCTTAGGAGGCAGGGCTGATGAAAAACTGTTTTTT. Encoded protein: CASSLGGRADEKLFF.

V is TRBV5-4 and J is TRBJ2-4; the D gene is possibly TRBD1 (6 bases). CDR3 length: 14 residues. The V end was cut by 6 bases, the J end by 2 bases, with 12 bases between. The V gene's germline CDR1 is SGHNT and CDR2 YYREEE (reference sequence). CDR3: CASTPQGTKNIQYF. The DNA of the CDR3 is TGTGCCAGCACCCCCCAGGGGACCAAAAACATTCAGTACTTC.